This is a list of T cell receptor beta chains from one sample in a study of technical replicates of blood from several donors. The table came from immunoSEQ multiplex PCR; TCRdb's copy has only in-frame clones and leaves some out. This table has 65,000 to 85,000 clones, 80% to 95% appearing once. Sequenced sample: T cells isolated from PBMCs. These receptors originate from a human donor in good health. The CDR3 runs from the conserved cysteine through the conserved F or W. A D gene is named only where the DNA matches it firmly. Clone size is not always given. Where it is, it says once, few, many or a class for expanded clones.

CASSPLANTGELFF TGTGCCAGTAGTCCCCTCGCGAACACCGGGGAGCTGTTTTTT TRBJ2-2 - - TRBV19
CASSISGINEQYF TGTGCCAGTAGTATTTCGGGAATCAACGAGCAGTACTTC TRBJ2-7 - - TRBV19
CASSVDMLIGTDTQYF TGTGCCAGCAGCGTCGACATGTTAATTGGCACAGATACGCAGTATTTT TRBJ2-3 - - TRBV5-4
CASSESSETQGRDTQYF TGCGCCAGCAGTGAGTCTTCTGAAACTCAGGGCAGAGATACGCAGTATTTT TRBJ2-3 - - TRBV10-1
CASSADRTGKFREQYF TGTGCCAGCAGCGCTGACCGGACAGGGAAGTTTAGGGAGCAGTACTTC TRBJ2-7 - TRBD1 TRBV9
CASSPGLGAPDTQYF TGTGCCAGCAGTCCGGGACTAGGTGCCCCAGATACGCAGTATTTT TRBJ2-3 - TRBD2 TRBV6-5
CASRIQGDQPQHF TGTGCCAGTAGAATACAGGGGGATCAGCCCCAGCATTTT TRBJ1-5 few TRBD1 TRBV19
CASSVGLADSYEQYF TGTGCCAGCAGCGTAGGGCTAGCGGATTCCTACGAGCAGTACTTC TRBJ2-7 - TRBD2 TRBV9
CSVDRSNEQYF TGCAGCGTTGACCGGAGTAACGAGCAGTACTTC TRBJ2-7 - - TRBV29-1
CASSLLAGVGNEQFF TGTGCCAGCAGCTTATTAGCGGGAGTGGGTAATGAGCAGTTCTTC TRBJ2-1 - TRBD2 TRBV11-2
CASSAWEGNTEAFF TGTGCCAGCAGTGCCTGGGAGGGGAACACTGAAGCTTTCTTT TRBJ1-1 - - TRBV25-1
CASSQGESGVRTEAFF TGTGCCAGCAGCCAAGGAGAGTCAGGGGTAAGAACTGAAGCTTTCTTT TRBJ1-1 - - TRBV4-2
CASSLDVGAESEELFF TGTGCCAGCAGCTTGGATGTGGGAGCTGAGTCCGAGGAGCTGTTTTTT TRBJ2-2 - - TRBV5-4
CAWSGQGAYEKLFF TGTGCCTGGAGTGGCCAGGGTGCGTATGAAAAACTGTTTTTT TRBJ1-4 - - TRBV30
CASSLLGRSVSTDTQYF TGTGCCAGCAGTCTCTTGGGTAGGAGCGTTAGCACAGATACGCAGTATTTT TRBJ2-3 - - TRBV27
CASTRTGGYEQYF TGTGCCAGCACCCGAACCGGGGGCTACGAGCAGTACTTC TRBJ2-7 - - TRBV6-1
CASSVEGGRGETQYF TGTGCCAGCAGCGTAGAAGGCGGGAGAGGTGAGACCCAGTACTTC TRBJ2-5 - TRBD2 TRBV9
CASSVGRTPSYEQYF TGTGCCAGCAGCGTAGGACGGACACCTTCCTACGAGCAGTACTTC TRBJ2-7 - - TRBV9
CASSLGQGAITGELFF TGCGCCAGCAGCTTGGGGCAGGGGGCGATCACCGGGGAGCTGTTTTTT TRBJ2-2 - TRBD1 TRBV5-1
CASSLAYRAYEQYF TGTGCCAGCAGCTTAGCCTACAGGGCCTACGAGCAGTACTTC TRBJ2-7 - - TRBV11-2
CASSGTSGRSYEQYF TGCGCCAGCAGCGGGACTAGCGGGAGGTCCTACGAGCAGTACTTC TRBJ2-7 - TRBD2 TRBV10-2
CASSVPGTELGRNEKLFF TGTGCCAGCAGTGTACCCGGGACAGAGCTTGGTAGGAATGAAAAACTGTTTTTT TRBJ1-4 - TRBD1 TRBV2
CASSQALEQYF TGTGCCAGCAGCCAAGCCTTGGAGCAGTACTTC TRBJ2-7 - - TRBV6-5